Listed below are T cell receptor beta chains from one sample, sequenced in a study of spatial heterogeneity in lung cancer. Via MiXCR, TCRdb re-called the 5' RACE reads, giving one row per CDR3 protein. In the table there are about 35,000 distinct CDR3 sequences, 3.1% of which are singletons. The sample consisted of normal lung tissue next to the tumor, taken at surgery. These receptors all stem from a male donor with early-stage non-small cell lung cancer. The CDR3 runs from the conserved cysteine through the conserved F or W. Fields, in order: V gene, D gene, clone size, J gene, CDR3 DNA, CDR3 protein. D genes are given only for firm matches. Where a row states a size, it is once, few, many or the class of an expanded clone; other rows omit it.

v_gene: TRBV6-5; d_gene: -; abundance: many; j_gene: TRBJ2-3; CDR3nt: TGTGCCAGCAGTTACTCTCCCCCTCGCTACTCTAGCACAGATACGCAGTATTTT; CDR3aa: CASSYSPPRYSSTDTQYF
v_gene: TRBV18; d_gene: TRBD1; abundance: many; j_gene: TRBJ1-1; CDR3nt: TGTGCCAGCTCAGTCGGGACAGGTGTGAGAGCTTTCTTT; CDR3aa: CASSVGTGVRAFF
v_gene: TRBV28; d_gene: TRBD2; abundance: many; j_gene: TRBJ2-7; CDR3nt: TGTGCCAGCAGTTCCAGGACTAGCGGGAGGGCCCTCGAGCAGTACTTC; CDR3aa: CASSSRTSGRALEQYF
v_gene: TRBV6-2/TRBV6-3; d_gene: TRBD2; abundance: many; j_gene: TRBJ2-5; CDR3nt: TGTGCCAGCACCGGGACTAGCGGGGAGACCCAGTACTTC; CDR3aa: CASTGTSGETQYF
v_gene: TRBV12-3/TRBV12-4; d_gene: -; abundance: many; j_gene: TRBJ2-2; CDR3nt: TGTGCCAGCCGACCAGTAGGCACCGGGGAGCTGTTTTTT; CDR3aa: CASRPVGTGELFF
v_gene: TRBV18; d_gene: -; abundance: -; j_gene: TRBJ1-1; CDR3nt: TGTGCCAGCGCCCCAGGGCCTAAAGACACTGAAGCTTTCTTT; CDR3aa: CASAPGPKDTEAFF
v_gene: TRBV7-9; d_gene: TRBD2; abundance: few; j_gene: TRBJ2-2; CDR3nt: TGTGCCAGCAGCTCCCCAGCGGGAGGGAACACCGGGGAGCTGTTTTTT; CDR3aa: CASSSPAGGNTGELFF
v_gene: TRBV4-3; d_gene: -; abundance: many; j_gene: TRBJ2-2; CDR3nt: TGCGCCAGCAGCCGATTCGGAACAGGGAACACCGGGGAGCTGTTTTTT; CDR3aa: CASSRFGTGNTGELFF
v_gene: TRBV29-1; d_gene: -; abundance: many; j_gene: TRBJ2-7; CDR3nt: TGCAGCGTTGTAGGGGGGGTCGAGCAGTACTTC; CDR3aa: CSVVGGVEQYF
v_gene: TRBV12-3/TRBV12-4; d_gene: TRBD1; abundance: many; j_gene: TRBJ2-3; CDR3nt: TGTGCCAGCAGTAAGACAGGGCCAGATACGCAGTATTTT; CDR3aa: CASSKTGPDTQYF
v_gene: TRBV7-8; d_gene: -; abundance: -; j_gene: TRBJ2-7; CDR3nt: TGTGTCAGCACCAGAGACAAATACGAGCAGTACTTC; CDR3aa: CVSTRDKYEQYF
v_gene: TRBV2; d_gene: TRBD1; abundance: many; j_gene: TRBJ1-1; CDR3nt: TGTGCCAGCAGTAGGGACAGGGGTTATAACACTGAAGCTTTCTTT; CDR3aa: CASSRDRGYNTEAFF
v_gene: TRBV20-1; d_gene: -; abundance: many; j_gene: TRBJ2-7; CDR3nt: TGCAGTGCTAGGACTGGGGGGGCCCAGGTCTACGAGCAGTACTTC; CDR3aa: CSARTGGAQVYEQYF
v_gene: TRBV20-1; d_gene: -; abundance: many; j_gene: TRBJ1-1; CDR3nt: TGCAGTGCTGGGTCACAGGGGAACACTGAAGCTTTCTTT; CDR3aa: CSAGSQGNTEAFF
v_gene: TRBV12-3/TRBV12-4; d_gene: -; abundance: many; j_gene: TRBJ2-5; CDR3nt: TGTGCCAGCAGTTTTGGGTCCGCAGAGACCCAGTACTTC; CDR3aa: CASSFGSAETQYF
v_gene: TRBV25-1; d_gene: TRBD2; abundance: many; j_gene: TRBJ2-1; CDR3nt: TGTGCCAGCAGTGTAGCGGGGGGAGATGAGCAGTTCTTC; CDR3aa: CASSVAGGDEQFF
v_gene: TRBV7-2; d_gene: -; abundance: many; j_gene: TRBJ2-3; CDR3nt: TGTGCCAGCGGAACATACAGAGCTTCTAGCACAGATACGCAGTATTTT; CDR3aa: CASGTYRASSTDTQYF
v_gene: TRBV19; d_gene: -; abundance: many; j_gene: TRBJ2-1; CDR3nt: TGTGCCAGTACGCCCCCGGGGGACGCCTACAATGAGCAGTTCTTC; CDR3aa: CASTPPGDAYNEQFF
v_gene: TRBV18; d_gene: -; abundance: many; j_gene: TRBJ2-2; CDR3nt: TGTGCCAGCTCACTTACCTACACCGGGGAGCTGTTTTTT; CDR3aa: CASSLTYTGELFF
v_gene: TRBV7-8; d_gene: -; abundance: many; j_gene: TRBJ1-1; CDR3nt: TGTGCCAGCAGCTTATGGGGCAGGTCCAATGGCATGAACACTGAAGCTTTCTTT; CDR3aa: CASSLWGRSNGMNTEAFF
v_gene: TRBV6-1; d_gene: -; abundance: many; j_gene: TRBJ1-5; CDR3nt: TGTGCCAGCAACCCCGGACAGATCGATAGCAATCAGCCCCAGCATTTT; CDR3aa: CASNPGQIDSNQPQHF
v_gene: TRBV14; d_gene: -; abundance: many; j_gene: TRBJ1-2; CDR3nt: TGTGCCAGCAGCCAAGTCGCCGGGGCTAACTATGGCTACACCTTC; CDR3aa: CASSQVAGANYGYTF
v_gene: TRBV21-1; d_gene: -; abundance: many; j_gene: TRBJ2-3; CDR3nt: TGTGCCAGCAGCAAAGGAATCGGGAGGCGGGCAGATACGCAGTATTTT; CDR3aa: CASSKGIGRRADTQYF